Below, 5 T cell receptor beta chains from the same sample are listed, as sequenced in a study of T-cell reconstitution after alpha-beta-depleted transplantation in children listed by TCRdb under 2016. Library preparation used PCR. TCRdb names Illumina HiSeq 2500 as the instrument used. TCR libraries were prepared with molecular barcoding, using unique molecular identifiers to normalize TCRbeta repertoire quantification. TCRdb reworked the public reads: Q25 trimming with fastp, MiXCR clone assembly, productive beta chains retained. Rows are unified per CDR3 protein, each entry keeping the most common DNA and genes. This sample holds 350,000 to 500,000 distinct CDR3 sequences; around two fifths were observed only once. The ten biggest clones cover 25% to 30% of the sample. The meaning of the sample's treatment or condition label: allogeneic hematopoietic cell transplantation with graft depleted of TCRalphabeta T cells and CD19 B cells.

The sequences come from PBMCs, collected before TCRalphabeta/CD19-depleted stem cell transplant. The receptors originated from a girl aged 2 to 10 with aplastic anemia, due to receive a stem cell transplant.

The V and J genes are TRBV5-5 and TRBJ2-7; the match to TRBD1 covers 8 bases. The CDR3 length is 14 residues. The germline V gene has CDR1 SGHKS and CDR2 YYEKEE (reference sequence). V lost 4 bases, J lost 5 bases, and 8 bases stayed unmatched. The DNA of the CDR3 is TGTGCCAGCAGCCCGGGACAGGACCGTCACGAGCAGTACTTC. This translates into CASSPGQDRHEQYF.

The chain carries TRBV6-6 and TRBJ1-1, with D unresolved. V was clipped by 5 bases and J by 7 bases, with 11 bases between them. The CDR3 loop spans 12 amino acids. Germline lookup yields CDR1 MNHNY and CDR2 SVGAGI (reference sequence). The CDR3 spells CASSLGLDEAFF. The CDR3, as DNA: TGTGCCAGCAGTCTCGGGTTAGATGAAGCTTTCTTT.

This clonotype turned up a few times. A much bigger clone sits one base away, suggesting this may be a read error. The chain couples TRBV29-1 to TRBJ2-5; 7 bases are a match to TRBD1. Unmatched junction bases numbered 0, after V lost 2 bases and J lost 3 bases. CDR3 length: 12 amino acids. The germline CDR1 and CDR2 sequences are SQVTM and ANQGSEA. CDR3 coding DNA: TGCAGCGTTGAAACAGGGGAAGAGACCCAGTACTTC. Protein product: CSVETGEETQYF.

In its sample, this clonotype was seen many times. The gene calls are TRBV14 and TRBJ2-7; D is uncertain. The CDR3 runs 13 residues. Germline V gene lookup returns CDR1 SGHDN and CDR2 FVKESK. Trimming left V 1 base short and J 4 bases short, with 8 bases between. The CDR3 DNA reads TGTGCCAGCAGCCAAGCTGAACCTTACGAGCAGTACTTC. It translates to CASSQAEPYEQYF.

The V gene is TRBV20-1, the J gene TRBJ2-7; D unresolved. The V and J ends lost 5 bases and 4 bases respectively, with 9 bases between them. The CDR3 contains 11 residues. The V gene's germline CDR1 is DFQATT and CDR2 SNEGSKA (reference sequence). The CDR3 sequence is CSAPHNYEQYF. The CDR3, as DNA: TGCAGTGCTCCACATAATTACGAGCAGTACTTC.